This T cell receptor beta chain is from a study of control samples from healthy donors and cancer patients. Sequenced by immunoSEQ multiplex PCR; TCRdb stores in-frame clones only, minus some. Among approximately 26,000 clones, 82% were seen once, and the ten largest hold 20% to 25%. The clonotype comes from a man aged 60 to 75 with colorectal cancer. Sequenced input: PBMCs.

The CDR3 loop reads CASSEPPGDIQYF. In DNA form, the CDR3 reads TGTGCCAGCAGTGAACCTCCCGGGGACATTCAGTACTTC. This rearrangement joins TRBV2 to TRBJ2-4, with a possible D match to TRBD2 (5 bases). The CDR3 is 13 residues long. V was cut by 2 bases and J by 8 bases, with 10 bases left in between. Germline V gene data show CDR1 as SNHLY and CDR2 as FYNNEI.